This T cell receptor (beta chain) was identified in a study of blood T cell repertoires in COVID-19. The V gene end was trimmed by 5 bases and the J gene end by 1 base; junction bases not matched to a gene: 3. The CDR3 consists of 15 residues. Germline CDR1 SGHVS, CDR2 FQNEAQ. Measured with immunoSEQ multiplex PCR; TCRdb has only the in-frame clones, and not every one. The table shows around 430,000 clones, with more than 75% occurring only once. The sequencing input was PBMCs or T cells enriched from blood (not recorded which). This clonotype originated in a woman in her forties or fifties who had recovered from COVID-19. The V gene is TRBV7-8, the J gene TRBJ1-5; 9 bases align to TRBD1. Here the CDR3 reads CASSPDRGSNQPQHF. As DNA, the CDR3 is TGTGCCAGCAGCCCAGACAGGGGGAGCAATCAGCCCCAGCATTTT.